This TCR beta chain was recovered during a study of T cell repertoires in cytomegalovirus infection. Notes on the study in general: The ex vivo response was dominated by HLA-C-restricted CMV-specific TCR beta clonotypes.

There are many counts of this clonotype. Its antigen is undetermined. Trimming at V came to 5 bases and at J to 6 bases, leaving 9 bases not matched to a gene. Germline V gene sequence: CDR1 SGHVS, CDR2 FNYEAQ. This CDR3 is 15 amino acids long. TCRdb re-called the reads with MiXCR, one entry per CDR3 protein. The sample has about 260,000 distinct CDR3 sequences; roughly 13% are singletons. The specimen sequenced was PBMCs. The chain has TRBV7-6 and TRBJ2-1, with 8 bases identical to TRBD2. The TCR sequence derives from a human donor in good health (CMV status not recorded). Some clones in this sample may be carry-over from other donors' samples. The CDR3 here is CASSRPSGSGNEQFF. CDR3 nucleotides: TGTGCCAGCAGCCGACCGAGCGGGAGTGGCAATGAGCAGTTCTTC.